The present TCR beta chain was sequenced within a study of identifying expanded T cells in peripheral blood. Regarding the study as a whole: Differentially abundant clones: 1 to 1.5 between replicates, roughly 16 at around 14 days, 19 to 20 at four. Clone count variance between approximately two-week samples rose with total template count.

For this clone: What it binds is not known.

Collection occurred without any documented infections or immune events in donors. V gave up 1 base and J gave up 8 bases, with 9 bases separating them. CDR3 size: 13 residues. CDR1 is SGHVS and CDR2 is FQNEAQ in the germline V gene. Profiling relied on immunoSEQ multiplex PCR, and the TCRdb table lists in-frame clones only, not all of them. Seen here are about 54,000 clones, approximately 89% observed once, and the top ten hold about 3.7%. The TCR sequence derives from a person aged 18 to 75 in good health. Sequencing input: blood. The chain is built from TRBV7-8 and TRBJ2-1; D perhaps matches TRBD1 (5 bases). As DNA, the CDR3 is TGTGCCAGCAGCTTAGAGGGGATAGATGAGCAGTTCTTC. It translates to CASSLEGIDEQFF.